Sequencing of this T cell receptor (beta chain) was carried out in a study of T cells after yellow fever vaccination. A note on this clonotype: The junction differs from germline at one of its ends, possibly a read error.

A single record per CDR3 protein comes from TCRdb applying MiXCR to the 5' RACE reads. This sample has about 240,000 distinct CDR3 sequences, with 6.9% found just once. The clonotype comes from a man aged 25-45 years who received the YFV17D yellow fever vaccine. Source: CD4+ T cells sorted from PBMCs, taken 15 days after the yellow fever booster vaccination.

CDR3: CDSSLGAKQGSKNIQYF. The CDR3 DNA reads TGCGACAGCAGCCTAGGGGCTAAACAGGGGAGCAAAAACATTCAGTACTTC. The chain combines TRBV4-1 with TRBJ2-4, with TRBD1 matching 7 bases. The CDR3 spans 17 residues. Germline CDR1 MGHRA, CDR2 YSYEKL.